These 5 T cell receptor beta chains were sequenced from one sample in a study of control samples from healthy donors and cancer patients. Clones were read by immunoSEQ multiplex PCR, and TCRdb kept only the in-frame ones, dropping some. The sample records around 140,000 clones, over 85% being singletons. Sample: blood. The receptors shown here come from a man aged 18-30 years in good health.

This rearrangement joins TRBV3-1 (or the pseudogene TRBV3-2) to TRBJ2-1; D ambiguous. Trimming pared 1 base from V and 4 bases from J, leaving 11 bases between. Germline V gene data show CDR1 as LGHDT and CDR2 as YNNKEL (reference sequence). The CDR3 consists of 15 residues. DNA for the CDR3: TGTGCCAGCAGCCAAGGGCCGTCGTGGTACAATGAGCAGTTCTTC. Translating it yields CASSQGPSWYNEQFF.

The CDR3 region has the DNA TGTGCCTGGAGTTTGTCTTTTAGCAATCAGCCCCAGCATTTT. It translates to CAWSLSFSNQPQHF. The chain couples TRBV30 to TRBJ1-5; no clear D gene. Germline V gene data show CDR1 as GTSNPN and CDR2 as SVGIG (reference sequence). The ends were cut back, 2 bases at V and 0 bases at J, with 8 bases in the middle. The CDR3 length is 14 residues. Full variable domain (outside the CDR3, taken from reference TRBV30 and TRBJ1-5): SQTIHQWPATLVQPVGSPLSLECTVEGTSNPNLYWYRQAAGRGLQLLFYSVGIGQISSEVPQNLSASRPQDRQFILSSKKLLLSDSGFYLCAWSLSFSNQPQHFGDGTRLSIL.

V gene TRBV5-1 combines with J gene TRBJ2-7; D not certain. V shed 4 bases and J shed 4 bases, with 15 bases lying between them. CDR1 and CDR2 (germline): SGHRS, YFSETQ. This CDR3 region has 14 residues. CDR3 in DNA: TGCGCCAGCAGCAATACGCCCGGTTTTTACGAGCAGTACTTC. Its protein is CASSNTPGFYEQYF.

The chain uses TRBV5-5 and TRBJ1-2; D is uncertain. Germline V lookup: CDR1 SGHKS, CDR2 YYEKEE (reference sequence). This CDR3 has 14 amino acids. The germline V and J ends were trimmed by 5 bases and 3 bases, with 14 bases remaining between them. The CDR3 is CASRMADGDYGYTF. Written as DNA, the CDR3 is TGTGCCAGCAGAATGGCGGATGGAGACTATGGCTACACCTTC. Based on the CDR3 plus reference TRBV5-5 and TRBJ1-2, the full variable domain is DAGVTQSPTHLIKTRGQQVTLRCSPISGHKSVSWYQQVLGQGPQFIFQYYEKEERGRGNFPDRFSARQFPNYSSELNVNALLLGDSALYLCASRMADGDYGYTFGSGTRLTVV.

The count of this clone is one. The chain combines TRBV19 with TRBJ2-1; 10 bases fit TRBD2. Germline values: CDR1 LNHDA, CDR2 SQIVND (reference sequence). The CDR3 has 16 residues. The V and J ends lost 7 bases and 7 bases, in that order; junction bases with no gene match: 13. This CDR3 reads CASTLGRISGGNEQFF. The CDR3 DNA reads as TGTGCCAGTACCCTTGGGAGGATTAGCGGGGGGAATGAGCAGTTCTTC.